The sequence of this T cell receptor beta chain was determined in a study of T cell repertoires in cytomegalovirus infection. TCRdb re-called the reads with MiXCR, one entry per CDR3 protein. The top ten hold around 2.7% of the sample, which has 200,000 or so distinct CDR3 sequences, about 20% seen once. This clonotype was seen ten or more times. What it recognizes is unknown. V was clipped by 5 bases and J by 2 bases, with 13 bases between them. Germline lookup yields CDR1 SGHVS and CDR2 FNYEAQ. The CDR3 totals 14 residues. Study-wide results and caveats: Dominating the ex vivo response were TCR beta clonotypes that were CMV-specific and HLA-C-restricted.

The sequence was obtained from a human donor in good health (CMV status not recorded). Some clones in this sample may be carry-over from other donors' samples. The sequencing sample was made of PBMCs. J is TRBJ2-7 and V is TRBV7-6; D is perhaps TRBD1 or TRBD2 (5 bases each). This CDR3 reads CASSTRDVTYEQYF. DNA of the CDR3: TGTGCCAGCAGCACCAGGGACGTTACCTACGAGCAGTACTTC.